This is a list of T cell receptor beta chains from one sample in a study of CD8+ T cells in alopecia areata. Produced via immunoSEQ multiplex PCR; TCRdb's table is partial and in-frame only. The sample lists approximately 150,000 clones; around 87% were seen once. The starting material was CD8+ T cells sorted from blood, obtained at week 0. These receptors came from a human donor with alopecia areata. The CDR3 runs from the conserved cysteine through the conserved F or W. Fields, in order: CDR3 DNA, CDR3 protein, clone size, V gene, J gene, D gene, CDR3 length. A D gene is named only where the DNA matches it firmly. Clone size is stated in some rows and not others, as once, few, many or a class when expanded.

TGCGCCAGCAGCCAAGACTACACCTACGAGCAGTACTTC	CASSQDYTYEQYF	.	TRBV4-1	TRBJ2-7	.	13
TGTGCCAGCAGAAGACCGAACGAGAACACTGAAGCTTTCTTT	CASRRPNENTEAFF	.	TRBV6-5	TRBJ1-1	.	14
TGTGCCAGCAGCCGGGCGGCAGAGCAGTACTTC	CASSRAAEQYF	.	TRBV5-4	TRBJ2-7	.	11
TGTGCCAGTAGTATAGGGGGACCCTACAATGAGCAGTTCTTC	CASSIGGPYNEQFF	.	TRBV19	TRBJ2-1	.	14
TGTGCCAGCAGCTTAACGGGAGGGCCGAGCGGGGAGCTGTTTTTT	CASSLTGGPSGELFF	.	TRBV7-8	TRBJ2-2	TRBD2	15
TGCAGCGTTGAAGAAGGGGGCCGGGGGGAGACCCAGTACTTC	CSVEEGGRGETQYF	.	TRBV29-1	TRBJ2-5	.	14
TGTGCCAGCAGCTTAGCCGGGCAGGGGGCATTCTATGGCTACACCTTC	CASSLAGQGAFYGYTF	.	TRBV7-9	TRBJ1-2	TRBD1	16
TGTGCCAGCACCCGAGCCTTGGAGGGCGACACTGAAGCTTTCTTT	CASTRALEGDTEAFF	.	TRBV6-1	TRBJ1-1	.	15
TGCGCCAGCAGCCAAATGGACAGGGGCTACGAGCAGTACTTC	CASSQMDRGYEQYF	.	TRBV4-1	TRBJ2-7	TRBD1	14
TGTGCCAGCACCCTAACAGGGGACCTCCCTCCATACAATGAGCAGTTCTTC	CASTLTGDLPPYNEQFF	.	TRBV9	TRBJ2-1	TRBD1	17
TGTGCCAGCAGCCCAGGACTAGCTTATGGGGAGCAGTTCTTC	CASSPGLAYGEQFF	.	TRBV9	TRBJ2-1	TRBD2	14
TGTGCCAGCAGCCCCCCCCGGGCCGCATTAGGGCTGGACATTCAGTACTTC	CASSPPRAALGLDIQYF	.	TRBV5-6	TRBJ2-4	.	17
TGTGCCAGCTCACCACAGGGTATGGCCAAAAACATTCAGTACTTC	CASSPQGMAKNIQYF	.	TRBV18	TRBJ2-4	.	15
TGCGCCAGCAGCTCAGAGCGGGAGGTCTACGAGCAGTACTTC	CASSSEREVYEQYF	.	TRBV5-1	TRBJ2-7	TRBD2	14
TGCAGTGCTAGGGCACAAGAGACCCAGTACTTC	CSARAQETQYF	.	TRBV20-1	TRBJ2-5	.	11
TGTGCCAGCAGTTTCGAGGGGGGCTCCTACAATGAGCAGTTCTTC	CASSFEGGSYNEQFF	few	TRBV28	TRBJ2-1	.	15
TGCAGCGTTGAAGGGACGGAACAGACGAACACCGGGGAGCTGTTTTTT	CSVEGTEQTNTGELFF	.	TRBV29-1	TRBJ2-2	.	16
TGTGCCAGCAGATCGGGATACCCTAATGAAAAACTGTTTTTT	CASRSGYPNEKLFF	.	TRBV27	TRBJ1-4	.	14
TGTGCCAGCAGCGTAGGCGGGAGGGTAGCAGAGACCCAGTACTTC	CASSVGGRVAETQYF	.	TRBV9	TRBJ2-5	TRBD2	15
TGTGCCAGCAGCACGTTACAGGGACTAGCCAAAAACATTCAGTACTTC	CASSTLQGLAKNIQYF	.	TRBV5-4	TRBJ2-4	.	16
TGCAGCGTTGACGACGAGAACACTGAAGCTTTCTTT	CSVDDENTEAFF	.	TRBV29-1	TRBJ1-1	.	12
TGTGCCAGCAGCCTAGGGGTCAACGAGCAGTACTTC	CASSLGVNEQYF	.	TRBV4-2	TRBJ2-7	.	12
TGTGCCAGCAGTGCAATCCCAGGGAGAGATAATTCACCCCTCCACTTT	CASSAIPGRDNSPLHF	.	TRBV6-1	TRBJ1-6	.	16
TGTGCCTGGGGGTTGGGACAGCCAAACACCATATATTTT	CAWGLGQPNTIYF	.	TRBV30	TRBJ1-3	TRBD1	13
TGTGCCAGCAGTCTCGGGACAGGCACAGATACGCAGTATTTT	CASSLGTGTDTQYF	.	TRBV27	TRBJ2-3	TRBD1	14
TGTGCCAGCAGCTTAACGGGCTCTGGGGGCGAAAAGTCCTACGAGCAGTACTTC	CASSLTGSGGEKSYEQYF	.	TRBV7-6	TRBJ2-7	.	18
TGCGCCAGCAGCCTAAGTGCGGAGGGGGGTACCGGGGAGCTGTTTTTT	CASSLSAEGGTGELFF	.	TRBV4-1	TRBJ2-2	.	16
TGTGCCAGCAGCTTAGATAGTTTCTCCGGGACCATAGCCAAAAACATTCAGTACTTC	CASSLDSFSGTIAKNIQYF	.	TRBV11-2	TRBJ2-4	.	19
TGTGCCAGCAGCCCCAGCCTGGCGGCTGAAGCTTTCTTT	CASSPSLAAEAFF	.	TRBV4-2	TRBJ1-1	.	13
TGTGCCAGCAGCGTCGGGACAGGTGGGTCCGAGCAGTACTTC	CASSVGTGGSEQYF	.	TRBV9	TRBJ2-7	TRBD1	14
TGTGCCAGCAGCTTCCCCCCCACCGGGGAGCTGTTTTTT	CASSFPPTGELFF	.	TRBV7-6	TRBJ2-2	.	13
TGTGCCAGCAGTTCTGGCGCAGGGGTGAATTCACCCCTCCACTTT	CASSSGAGVNSPLHF	.	TRBV27	TRBJ1-6	.	15
TGTGCCAGCAGTCACGGGAGTAATGAGCAGTTCTTC	CASSHGSNEQFF	.	TRBV6-5	TRBJ2-1	.	12
TGTGCCTCTGGACTAGCGGGGTCCTACGAGCAGTACTTC	CASGLAGSYEQYF	.	TRBV19	TRBJ2-7	TRBD2	13
TGCGCCAGCAGCTCTACGGGTAGCTCCTACGAGCAGTACTTC	CASSSTGSSYEQYF	.	TRBV5-1	TRBJ2-7	.	14
TGTGCCACCAACAGCCTGAACACTGAAGCTTTCTTT	CATNSLNTEAFF	.	TRBV19	TRBJ1-1	.	12
TGTGCCAGCAGTGCTCGGGCGTTTGGTCAGCCCCAGCATTTT	CASSARAFGQPQHF	few	TRBV27	TRBJ1-5	.	14
TGCGCCAGCAGCTTGGCAGCCGGGGGACAGGCCGCCGGGGAGCTGCTTTTT	CASSLAAGGQAAGELLF	.	TRBV5-1	TRBJ2-2	TRBD1	17
TGTGCCAGCAGCTTAGCTAGCGGGACTGATACGCAGTATTTT	CASSLASGTDTQYF	.	TRBV7-6	TRBJ2-3	TRBD2	14
TGTGCCAGTAGTATGGAGGTTTTTTTAACTAATGAAAAACTGTTTTTT	CASSMEVFLTNEKLFF	.	TRBV19	TRBJ1-4	.	16
TGTGCCTGGAGTAGTCGGACTAGTTCTATATACGATACGCAGTATTTT	CAWSSRTSSIYDTQYF	.	TRBV30	TRBJ2-3	TRBD2	16